This T cell receptor (beta chain) was observed in a study of blood T cell repertoires in COVID-19. About the study: T cells, B-cell-depleted T cells, or PBMCs supplied cDNA or gDNA.

V lost 0 bases to trimming and J lost 1 base, with 10 bases between them. The CDR3 covers 15 residues. The V gene's germline CDR1 is SGDLS and CDR2 YYNGEE. Original data processing: Cell counts per sample came from amplifying reference gene primers. Sequenced by immunoSEQ multiplex PCR; TCRdb stores in-frame clones only, minus some. That table supplies the V and J calls and clone size; D and trimming were determined from the DNA. The sample lists 200,000 to 300,000 clones, approximately 78% seen once, with around 11% in the top ten. The TCR sequence derives from a woman in her sixties with active or convalescent COVID-19. The chain is built from TRBV9 and TRBJ1-1; D perhaps matches TRBD1 (5 bases). Sequenced input: peripheral blood. CDR3 sequence: CASSVGGTGNTEAFF. DNA of the CDR3: TGTGCCAGCAGCGTAGGGGGAACAGGGAACACTGAAGCTTTCTTT.